This TCR beta chain was retrieved from a study of graft-versus-host responses after intestinal transplantation. The table came from immunoSEQ multiplex PCR; TCRdb's copy has only in-frame clones and leaves some out. The repertoire holds more than 100,000 clones, with roughly 91% as singletons. In regard to this clone: Its target is not known.

The material sequenced was unstimulated CD4+ T cells sorted from spleen or lymph node cells, taken before intestinal transplant. This receptor was taken from a human donor who received an intestinal transplant.

Written as DNA, the CDR3 is TGCGCCAGCAGCTGGACCTCCCTGGGCTATGGCTACACCTTC. Translation gives CASSWTSLGYGYTF. The V call is TRBV5-1, the J call TRBJ1-2; D gene unclear. This CDR3 has 14 residues. V was clipped by 3 bases and J by 4 bases, with 13 bases between them. Germline assignment: CDR1 SGHRS and CDR2 YFSETQ.